The 8 T cell receptor beta chains below come from one sample, sequenced in a study of cytomegalovirus exposure and HLA in healthy donors. The PCR contained 60 Vbeta and 13 Jbeta primers. The repertoire was sequenced with immunoSEQ multiplex PCR; TCRdb's copy has only in-frame clones and lacks some. The table has some 120,000 clones, roughly 74% seen once. Sequenced material: PBMCs. The receptor set was obtained from a woman in her forties or fifties in good health and CMV-seropositive.

Only one count was recorded for this clone. The J gene is TRBJ1-6, the V gene TRBV6-4; D unclear. Germline assignment: CDR1 MRHNA and CDR2 SNTAGT. V dropped 2 bases and J dropped 7 bases, with 12 bases sitting between them. This CDR3 spans 15 amino acids. The CDR3 nucleotides read TGTGCCAGCAGTGACCCGAGTGCCCCCAATTCACCCCTCCACTTT. Protein product: CASSDPSAPNSPLHF.

The chain uses TRBV19 and TRBJ1-1, with TRBD1 matching 9 bases. The length of the CDR3 is 15 residues. CDR1 and CDR2 from the germline V gene are LNHDA and SQIVND (reference sequence). V lost 5 bases and J lost 2; bases outside the gene matches: 6. This CDR3 reads CASSARDRDNTEAFF. CDR3 nucleotide sequence: TGTGCCAGTAGTGCCCGGGACAGGGATAACACTGAAGCTTTCTTT.

The count of this clone is one. V usage is TRBV6-4 and J usage is TRBJ1-6; possibly TRBD1 for D (6 bases). CDR3 length: 16 amino acids. V shed 6 bases and J shed 0 bases, with 12 bases lying between them. Per the germline V gene, CDR1 is MRHNA and CDR2 is SNTAGT. CDR3 nucleotides: TGTGCCAGCAGACGAAGGGGGAGCTCCTATAATTCACCCCTCCACTTT. It translates to CASRRRGSSYNSPLHF.

The chain links TRBV6-1 to TRBJ1-2; 9 positions match TRBD1. V gave up 3 bases and J gave up 0 bases; unmatched junction bases: 11. This CDR3 contains 18 residues. Germline assignment: CDR1 MNHNS and CDR2 SASEGT. The CDR3 sequence is CASSEDRGRGLTNYGYTF. The CDR3 coding sequence is TGTGCCAGCAGTGAGGACAGGGGTCGGGGGTTAACTAACTATGGCTACACCTTC.

This clone appeared a single time. This chain connects TRBV15 to TRBJ2-5; 7 bases agree with TRBD2. The CDR3 contains 16 residues. With 0 bases clipped from V and 2 bases from J, the junction kept 6 bases outside the gene matches. The germline CDR1 and CDR2 sequences are LNHNV and YYDKDF (reference sequence). The CDR3 here is CATSRENSGPQETQYF. The CDR3 DNA is TGTGCCACCAGCAGAGAGAATAGCGGGCCGCAAGAGACCCAGTACTTC.

A few counts support this clone. V usage is TRBV7-8 and J usage is TRBJ2-2; 8 positions match TRBD1. Germline CDR1 SGHVS, CDR2 FQNEAQ. There are 16 residues in the CDR3. The V gene end was trimmed by 8 bases and the J gene end by 0 bases; junction bases not matched to a gene: 8. This chain's CDR3 is CASEGRQGSNTGELFF. CDR3 sequence (DNA): TGTGCCAGCGAAGGGAGACAGGGGTCGAACACCGGGGAGCTGTTTTTT. The variable domain in full, with the rest retrieved from reference TRBV7-8 and TRBJ2-2, is GAGVSQSPRYKVAKRGQDVALRCDPISGHVSLFWYQQALGQGPEFLTYFQNEAQLDKSGLPSDRFFAERPEGSVSTLKIQRTQQEDSAVYLCASEGRQGSNTGELFFGEGSRLTVL.

This rearrangement joins TRBV10-3 to TRBJ1-2; 8 bases agree with TRBD1. V gave up 5 bases and J gave up 4 bases; unmatched junction bases: 9. The CDR3 totals 15 residues. Germline V CDR1 and CDR2: ENHRY, SYGVKD. CDR3 in DNA: TGTGCCATCAGTTACTGGACAGGGAGGAGCTATGGCTACACCTTC. It translates to CAISYWTGRSYGYTF.

The chain joins TRBV11-2 to TRBJ1-3, with D hard to call. Per germline, CDR1 SGHAT and CDR2 FQNNGV. The CDR3 is made up of 14 amino acids. V was clipped by 7 bases and J by 2 bases, with 12 bases between them. CDR3 loop: CASTSRGTGNTIYF. The CDR3 DNA sequence: TGTGCCAGCACCTCACGGGGAACTGGAAACACCATATATTTT. The whole variable domain, remainder taken from reference TRBV11-2 and TRBJ1-3, is EAGVAQSPRYKIIEKRQSVAFWCNPISGHATLYWYQQILGQGPKLLIQFQNNGVVDDSQLPKDRFSAERLKGVDSTLKIQPAKLEDSAVYLCASTSRGTGNTIYFGEGSWLTVV.